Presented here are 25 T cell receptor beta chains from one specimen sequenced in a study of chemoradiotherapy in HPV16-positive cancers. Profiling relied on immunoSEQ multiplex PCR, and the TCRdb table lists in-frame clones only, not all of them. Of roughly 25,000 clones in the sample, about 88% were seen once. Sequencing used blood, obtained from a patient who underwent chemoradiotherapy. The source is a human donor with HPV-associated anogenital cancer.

CDR3 coding DNA: TGTGCCACCAGCAGAGATCCCGGGACAGGGGTCTCACCCCTCCACTTT. Its protein is CATSRDPGTGVSPLHF. The V gene is TRBV15, the J gene TRBJ1-6, with 10 positions matching TRBD1. CDR1 and CDR2 from the germline V gene are LNHNV and YYDKDF (reference sequence). The CDR3 runs 16 residues. Trimming cost V 0 bases and J 10 bases; bases outside gene matches: 6. The full variable domain, rest sourced from reference TRBV15 and TRBJ1-6, is DAMVIQNPRYQVTQFGKPVTLSCSQTLNHNVMYWYQQKSSQAPKLLFHYYDKDFNNEADTPDNFQSRRPNTSFCFLDIRSPGLGDTAMYLCATSRDPGTGVSPLHFGNGTRLTVT.

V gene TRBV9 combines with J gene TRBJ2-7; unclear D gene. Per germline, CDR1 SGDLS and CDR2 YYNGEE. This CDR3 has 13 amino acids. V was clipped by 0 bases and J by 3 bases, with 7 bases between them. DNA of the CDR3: TGTGCCAGCAGCGTAGGCGGCTTCTACGAGCAGTACTTC. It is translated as CASSVGGFYEQYF. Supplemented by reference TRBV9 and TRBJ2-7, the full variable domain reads DSGVTQTPKHLITATGQRVTLRCSPRSGDLSVYWYQQSLDQGLQFLIQYYNGEERAKGNILERFSAQQFPDLHSELNLSSLELGDSALYFCASSVGGFYEQYFGPGTRLTVT.

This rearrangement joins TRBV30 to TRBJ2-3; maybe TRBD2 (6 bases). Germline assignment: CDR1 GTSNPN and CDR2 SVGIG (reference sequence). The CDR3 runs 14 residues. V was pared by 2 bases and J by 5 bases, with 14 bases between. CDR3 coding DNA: TGTGCCTGGAGTAGACTAGGTCAGGAAGATACGCAGTATTTT. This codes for CAWSRLGQEDTQYF.

The CDR3 nucleotides read TGTGCCAGCTCACCCCTCCCCCCCGGGGGAAAGGATCAGCCCCAGCATTTT. Protein: CASSPLPPGGKDQPQHF. The V gene is TRBV18, the J gene TRBJ1-5, with a possible D match to TRBD1 (5 bases). V shed 3 bases and J shed 5 bases, with 20 bases lying between them. There are 17 residues in the CDR3. Per the germline V gene, CDR1 is KGHSH and CDR2 is LQKENI. The full variable domain, rest sourced from reference TRBV18 and TRBJ1-5, is NAGVMQNPRHLVRRRGQEARLRCSPMKGHSHVYWYRQLPEEGLKFMVYLQKENIIDESGMPKERFSAEFPKEGPSILRIQQVVRGDSAAYFCASSPLPPGGKDQPQHFGDGTRLSIL.

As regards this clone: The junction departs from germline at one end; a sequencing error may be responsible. Here the CDR3 DNA reads TGTGCCAGCTCTCCACAGGTCAGGACCGCTGAAGCTTTCTTT. Translation gives CASSPQVRTAEAFF. J is TRBJ1-1 and V is TRBV18; D is perhaps TRBD1 (5 bases). The germline V gene has CDR1 KGHSH and CDR2 LQKENI. The CDR3 is 14 amino acids.

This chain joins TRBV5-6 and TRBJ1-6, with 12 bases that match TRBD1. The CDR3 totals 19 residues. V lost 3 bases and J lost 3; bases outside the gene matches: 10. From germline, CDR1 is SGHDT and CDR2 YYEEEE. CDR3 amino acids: CASSWDRGPISDYNSPLHF. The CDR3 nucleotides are TGTGCCAGCAGCTGGGACAGGGGGCCTATAAGCGACTATAATTCACCCCTCCACTTT.

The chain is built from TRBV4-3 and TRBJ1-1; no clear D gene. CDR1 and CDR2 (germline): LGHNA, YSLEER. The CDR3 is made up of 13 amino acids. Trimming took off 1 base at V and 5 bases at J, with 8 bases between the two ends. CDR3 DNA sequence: TGCGCCAGCAGCCAAGTGGGTAAAACTGAAGCTTTCTTT. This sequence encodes CASSQVGKTEAFF.

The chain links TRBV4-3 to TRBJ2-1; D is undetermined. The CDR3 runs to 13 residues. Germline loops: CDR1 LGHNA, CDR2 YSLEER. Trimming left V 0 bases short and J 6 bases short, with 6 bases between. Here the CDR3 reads CASSQESGNEQFF. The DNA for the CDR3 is TGCGCCAGCAGCCAAGAGAGTGGCAATGAGCAGTTCTTC.

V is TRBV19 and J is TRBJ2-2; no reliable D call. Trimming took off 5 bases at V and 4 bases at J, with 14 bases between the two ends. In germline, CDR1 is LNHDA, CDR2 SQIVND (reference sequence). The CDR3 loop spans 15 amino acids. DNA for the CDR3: TGTGCCAGTAGTCCCCGAACCGGTCGCACCGGGGAGCTGTTTTTT. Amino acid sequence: CASSPRTGRTGELFF.

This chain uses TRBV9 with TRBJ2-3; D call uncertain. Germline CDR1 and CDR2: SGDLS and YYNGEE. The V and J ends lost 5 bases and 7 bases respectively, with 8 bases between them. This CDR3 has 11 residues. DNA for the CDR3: TGTGCCAGCAGTAATAGATATACGCAGTATTTT. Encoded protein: CASSNRYTQYF.

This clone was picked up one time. The CDR3 nucleotides read TGTGCCAGTAGTTCTTGGGGATTGAACACTGAAGCTTTCTTT. It specifies CASSSWGLNTEAFF. The rearrangement links TRBV19 to TRBJ1-1; no clear D gene. Per the germline V gene, CDR1 is LNHDA and CDR2 is SQIVND (reference sequence). There are 14 residues in the CDR3. Trimming removed 5 bases at V and 0 bases at J, with 10 bases between.

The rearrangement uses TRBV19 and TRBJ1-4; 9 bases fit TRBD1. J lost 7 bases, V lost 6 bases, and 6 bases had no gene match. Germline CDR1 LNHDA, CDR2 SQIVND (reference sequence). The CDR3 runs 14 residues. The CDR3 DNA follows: TGTGCCAGTAGGAAGGACAGGGGTGGTGAAAAACTGTTTTTT. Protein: CASRKDRGGEKLFF.

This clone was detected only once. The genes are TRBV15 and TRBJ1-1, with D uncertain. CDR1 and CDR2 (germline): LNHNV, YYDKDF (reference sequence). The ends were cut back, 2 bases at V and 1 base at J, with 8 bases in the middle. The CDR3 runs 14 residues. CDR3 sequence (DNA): TGTGCCACCAGCAGATTTACTTCGAACACTGAAGCTTTCTTT. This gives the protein CATSRFTSNTEAFF.

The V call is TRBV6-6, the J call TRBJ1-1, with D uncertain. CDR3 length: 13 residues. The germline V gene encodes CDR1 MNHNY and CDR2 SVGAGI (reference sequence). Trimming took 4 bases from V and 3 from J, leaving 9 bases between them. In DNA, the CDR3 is TGTGCCAGCAGTTCTGGACGGGACACTGAAGCTTTCTTT. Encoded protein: CASSSGRDTEAFF.

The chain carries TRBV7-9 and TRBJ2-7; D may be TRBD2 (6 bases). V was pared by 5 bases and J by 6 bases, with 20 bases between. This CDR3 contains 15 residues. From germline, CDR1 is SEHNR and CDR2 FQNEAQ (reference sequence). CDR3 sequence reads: CASSLVRLVGGEQYF. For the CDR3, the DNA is TGTGCCAGCAGCCTTGTGCGACTCGTCGGGGGCGAGCAGTACTTC.

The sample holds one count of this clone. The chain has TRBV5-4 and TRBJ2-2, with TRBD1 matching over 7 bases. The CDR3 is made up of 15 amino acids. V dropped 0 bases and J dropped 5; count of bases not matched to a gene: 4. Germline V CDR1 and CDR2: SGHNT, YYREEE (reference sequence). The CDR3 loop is CASSLGQGWTGELFF. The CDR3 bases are TGTGCCAGCAGCTTGGGACAGGGTTGGACCGGGGAGCTGTTTTTT.

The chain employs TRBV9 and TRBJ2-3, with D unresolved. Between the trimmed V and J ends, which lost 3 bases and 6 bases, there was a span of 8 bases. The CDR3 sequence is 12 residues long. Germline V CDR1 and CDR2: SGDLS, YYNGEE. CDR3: CASSGVLDTQYF. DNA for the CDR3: TGTGCCAGCAGCGGGGTTCTCGATACGCAGTATTTT.

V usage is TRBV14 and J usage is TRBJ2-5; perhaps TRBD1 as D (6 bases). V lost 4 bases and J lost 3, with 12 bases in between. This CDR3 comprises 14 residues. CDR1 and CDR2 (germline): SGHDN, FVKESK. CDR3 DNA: TGTGCCAGCAGCCTTCCAGGGGCAGAAGAGACCCAGTACTTC. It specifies CASSLPGAEETQYF.

The CDR3 sequence is CASSVESRDTEAFF. In DNA, the CDR3 is TGTGCCAGCAGCGTAGAGTCAAGGGATACTGAAGCTTTCTTT. This chain connects TRBV9 to TRBJ1-1; D is undetermined. The ends were cut back, 0 bases at V and 5 bases at J, with 11 bases in the middle. The CDR3 totals 14 residues. The germline V gene encodes CDR1 SGDLS and CDR2 YYNGEE. Combining the CDR3 with reference TRBV9 and TRBJ1-1 gives the whole variable domain DSGVTQTPKHLITATGQRVTLRCSPRSGDLSVYWYQQSLDQGLQFLIQYYNGEERAKGNILERFSAQQFPDLHSELNLSSLELGDSALYFCASSVESRDTEAFFGQGTRLTVV.

CDR3 sequence: CASRVGGSSGNTIYF. DNA of the CDR3: TGTGCCAGCAGGGTGGGGGGAAGCTCTGGAAACACCATATATTTT. The chain couples TRBV7-2 to TRBJ1-3, with D maybe TRBD1 (5 bases). The germline V gene has CDR1 SGHTA and CDR2 FQGNSA. Trimming pared 6 bases from V and 0 bases from J, leaving 12 bases between. The CDR3 consists of 15 residues.

The CDR3 region is CASSPPAQGLAYEQYF. Here the CDR3 DNA reads TGTGCCAGCAGCCCACCGGCCCAGGGATTAGCCTACGAGCAGTACTTC. The rearrangement links TRBV5-4 to TRBJ2-5; D possibly corresponds to TRBD1 (5 bases). The J call is doubtful: the DNA matches TRBJ2-7 better. Germline assignment: CDR1 SGHNT and CDR2 YYREEE (reference sequence). This CDR3 has 16 residues.

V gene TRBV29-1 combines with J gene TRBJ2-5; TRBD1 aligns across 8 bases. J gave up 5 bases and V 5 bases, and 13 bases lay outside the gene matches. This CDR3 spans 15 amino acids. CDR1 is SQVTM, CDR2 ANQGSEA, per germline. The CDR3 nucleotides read TGCAGCGTTTCCTCCGGACAGGGATGGACGGAGACCCAGTACTTC. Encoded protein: CSVSSGQGWTETQYF.

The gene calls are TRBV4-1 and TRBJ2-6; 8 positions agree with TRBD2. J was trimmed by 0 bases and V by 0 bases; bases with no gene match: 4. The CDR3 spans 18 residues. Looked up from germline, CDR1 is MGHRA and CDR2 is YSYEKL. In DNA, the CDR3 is TGCGCCAGCAGCCAAGAAGAACGGGGGGGCTCTGGGGCCAACGTCCTGACTTTC. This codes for CASSQEERGGSGANVLTF.

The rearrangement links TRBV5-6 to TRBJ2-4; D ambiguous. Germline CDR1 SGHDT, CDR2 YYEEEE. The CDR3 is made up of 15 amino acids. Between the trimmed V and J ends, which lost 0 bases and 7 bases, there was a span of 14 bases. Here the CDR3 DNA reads TGTGCCAGCAGCTTGGTACCGAAGGGTTTTAACATTCAGTACTTC. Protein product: CASSLVPKGFNIQYF. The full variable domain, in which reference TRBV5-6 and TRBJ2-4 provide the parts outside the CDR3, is DAGVTQSPTHLIKTRGQQVTLRCSPKSGHDTVSWYQQALGQGPQFIFQYYEEEERQRGNFPDRFSGHQFPNYSSELNVNALLLGDSALYLCASSLVPKGFNIQYFGAGTRLSVL.

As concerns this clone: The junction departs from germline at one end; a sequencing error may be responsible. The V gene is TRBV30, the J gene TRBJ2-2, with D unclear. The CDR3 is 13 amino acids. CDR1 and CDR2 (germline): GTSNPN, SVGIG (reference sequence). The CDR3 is CARSATNTGELFF. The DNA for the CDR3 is TGTGCCCGGAGTGCAACGAACACCGGGGAGCTGTTTTTT.